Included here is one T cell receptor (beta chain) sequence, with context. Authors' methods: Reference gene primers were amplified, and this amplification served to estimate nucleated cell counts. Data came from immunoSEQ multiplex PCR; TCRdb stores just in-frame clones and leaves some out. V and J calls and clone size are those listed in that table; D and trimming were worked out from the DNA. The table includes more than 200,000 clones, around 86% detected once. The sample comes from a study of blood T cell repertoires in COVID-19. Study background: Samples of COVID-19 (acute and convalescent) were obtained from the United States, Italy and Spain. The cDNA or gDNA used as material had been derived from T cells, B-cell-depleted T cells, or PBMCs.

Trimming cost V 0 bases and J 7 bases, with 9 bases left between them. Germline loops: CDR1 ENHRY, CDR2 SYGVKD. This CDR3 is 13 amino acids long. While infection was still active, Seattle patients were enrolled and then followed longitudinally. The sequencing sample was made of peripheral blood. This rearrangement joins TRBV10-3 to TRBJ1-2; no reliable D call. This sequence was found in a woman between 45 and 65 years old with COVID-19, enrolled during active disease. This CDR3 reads CAISESGSTGYTF. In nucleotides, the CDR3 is TGTGCCATCAGTGAGTCGGGCAGTACTGGCTACACCTTC.